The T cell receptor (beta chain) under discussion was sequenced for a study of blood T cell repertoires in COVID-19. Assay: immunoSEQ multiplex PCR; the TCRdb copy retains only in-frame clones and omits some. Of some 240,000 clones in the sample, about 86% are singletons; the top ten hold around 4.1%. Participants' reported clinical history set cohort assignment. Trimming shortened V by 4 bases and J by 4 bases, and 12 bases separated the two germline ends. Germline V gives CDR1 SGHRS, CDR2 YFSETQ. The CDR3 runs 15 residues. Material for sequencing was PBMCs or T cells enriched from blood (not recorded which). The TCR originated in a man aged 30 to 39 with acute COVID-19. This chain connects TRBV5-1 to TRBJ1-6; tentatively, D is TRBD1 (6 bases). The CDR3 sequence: CASSAQGPYNSPLHF. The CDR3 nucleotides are TGCGCCAGCAGCGCACAGGGACCGTATAATTCACCCCTCCACTTT.